This TCR beta chain was retrieved from a study of blood T cell repertoires in COVID-19. Study at large: Both acute and convalescent COVID-19 samples were obtained from the United States, Italy and Spain. T cells, B-cell-depleted T cells, or PBMCs provided the cDNA or gDNA that served as material.

In the authors' workflow: Estimation of nucleated cell counts was performed using reference gene primer amplification. Sequenced by immunoSEQ multiplex PCR; TCRdb stores in-frame clones only, minus some. V, J and clone size reflect that table, while D and trimming were determined from the DNA. Seen here are roughly 220,000 clones, about 90% observed once, and the top ten hold roughly 15%. The germline V gene encodes CDR1 GTSNPN and CDR2 SVGIG (reference sequence). The CDR3 runs 12 residues. V lost 2 bases and J 3 bases, leaving 5 bases between the germline ends. The chain couples TRBV30 to TRBJ1-3; no reliable D call. The source material was PBMCs or T cells enriched from blood (not recorded which). This clonotype was obtained from a woman in her forties or fifties with acute COVID-19. CDR3 DNA sequence: TGTGCCTGGAGTAGTAGTGGAAACACCATATATTTT. Protein product: CAWSSSGNTIYF. The full variable domain, in which reference TRBV30 and TRBJ1-3 provide the parts outside the CDR3, is SQTIHQWPATLVQPVGSPLSLECTVEGTSNPNLYWYRQAAGRGLQLLFYSVGIGQISSEVPQNLSASRPQDRQFILSSKKLLLSDSGFYLCAWSSSGNTIYFGEGSWLTVV.